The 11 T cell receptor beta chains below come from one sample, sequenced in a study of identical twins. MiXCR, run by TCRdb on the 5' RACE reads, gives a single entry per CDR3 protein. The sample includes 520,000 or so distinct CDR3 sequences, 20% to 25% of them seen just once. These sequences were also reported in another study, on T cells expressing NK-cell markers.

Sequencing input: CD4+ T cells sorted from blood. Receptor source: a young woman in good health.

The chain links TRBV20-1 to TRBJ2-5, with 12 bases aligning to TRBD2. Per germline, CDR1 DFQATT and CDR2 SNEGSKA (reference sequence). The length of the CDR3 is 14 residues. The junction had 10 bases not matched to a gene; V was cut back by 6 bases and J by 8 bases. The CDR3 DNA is TGCAGTGCATCGCTGATACTAGCGGGGGGCACCCAGTACTTC. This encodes CSASLILAGGTQYF.

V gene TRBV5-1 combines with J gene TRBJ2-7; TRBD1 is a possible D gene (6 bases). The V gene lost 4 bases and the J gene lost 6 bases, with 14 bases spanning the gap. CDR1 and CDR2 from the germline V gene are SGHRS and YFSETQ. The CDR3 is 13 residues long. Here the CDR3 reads CASSLYEGGEQYF. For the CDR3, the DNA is TGCGCCAGCAGCCTGTATGAAGGGGGCGAGCAGTACTTC.

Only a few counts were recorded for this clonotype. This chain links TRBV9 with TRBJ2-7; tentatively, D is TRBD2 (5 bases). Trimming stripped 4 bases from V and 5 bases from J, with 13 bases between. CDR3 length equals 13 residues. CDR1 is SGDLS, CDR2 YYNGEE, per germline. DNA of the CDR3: TGTGCCAGCAGCCCGTCGGGAAGCCACGAGCAGTACTTC. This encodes CASSPSGSHEQYF.

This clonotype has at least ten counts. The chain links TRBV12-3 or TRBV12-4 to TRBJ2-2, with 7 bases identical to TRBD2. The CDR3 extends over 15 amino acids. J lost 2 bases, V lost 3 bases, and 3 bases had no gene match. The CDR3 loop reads CASSLGGSNTGELFF. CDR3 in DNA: TGTGCCAGCAGTTTGGGAGGGAGTAACACCGGGGAGCTGTTTTTT.

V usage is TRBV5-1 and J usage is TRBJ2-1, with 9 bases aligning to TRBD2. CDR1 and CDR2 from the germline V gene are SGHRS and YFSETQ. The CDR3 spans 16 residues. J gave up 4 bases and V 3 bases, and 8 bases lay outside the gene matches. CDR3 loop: CASSSLTAGGYNEQFF. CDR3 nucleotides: TGCGCCAGCAGCTCGCTTACAGCGGGGGGATACAATGAGCAGTTCTTC. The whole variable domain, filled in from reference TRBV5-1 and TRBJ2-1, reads KAGVTQTPRYLIKTRGQQVTLSCSPISGHRSVSWYQQTPGQGLQFLFEYFSETQRNKGNFPGRFSGRQFSNSRSEMNVSTLELGDSALYLCASSSLTAGGYNEQFFGPGTRLTVL.

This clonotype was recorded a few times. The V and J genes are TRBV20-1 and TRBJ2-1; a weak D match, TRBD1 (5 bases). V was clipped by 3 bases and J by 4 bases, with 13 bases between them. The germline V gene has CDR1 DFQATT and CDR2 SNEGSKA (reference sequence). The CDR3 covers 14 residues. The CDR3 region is CSASAQGGYNEQFF. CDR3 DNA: TGCAGTGCTAGTGCTCAGGGTGGTTACAATGAGCAGTTCTTC.

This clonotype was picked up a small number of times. CDR3 region: CASRRTGVENSPLHF. In DNA form, the CDR3 reads TGTGCCAGCAGGAGGACAGGGGTTGAGAATTCACCCCTCCACTTT. The chain links TRBV7-3 to TRBJ1-6; TRBD1 aligns across 9 bases. Trimming cost V 6 bases and J 7 bases; bases outside gene matches: 7. The germline V gene has CDR1 SGHTA and CDR2 FQGTGA. This CDR3 spans 15 amino acids.

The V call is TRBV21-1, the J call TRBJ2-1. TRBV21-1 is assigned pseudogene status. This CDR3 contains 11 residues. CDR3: CATTKLNEQFF. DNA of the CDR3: TGTGCCACCACCAAGCTAAATGAGCAGTTCTTC.

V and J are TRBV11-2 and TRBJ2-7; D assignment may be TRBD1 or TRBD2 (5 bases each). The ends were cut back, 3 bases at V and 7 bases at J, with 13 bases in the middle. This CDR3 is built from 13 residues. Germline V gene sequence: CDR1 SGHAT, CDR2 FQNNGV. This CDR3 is CASSLGDGVEQYF. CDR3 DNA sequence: TGTGCCAGCAGCTTGGGGGACGGCGTGGAGCAGTACTTC.

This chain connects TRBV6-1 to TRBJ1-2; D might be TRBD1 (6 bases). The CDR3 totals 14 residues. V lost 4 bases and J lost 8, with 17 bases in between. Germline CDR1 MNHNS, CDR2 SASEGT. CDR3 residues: CASSAWTVSGGYTF. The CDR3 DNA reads TGTGCCAGCAGTGCCTGGACAGTATCTGGCGGCTACACCTTC.

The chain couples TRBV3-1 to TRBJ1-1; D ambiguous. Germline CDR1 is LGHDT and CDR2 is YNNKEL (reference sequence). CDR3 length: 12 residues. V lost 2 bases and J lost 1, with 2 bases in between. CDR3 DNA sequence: TGTGCCAGCAGCCAATGGAACACTGAAGCTTTCTTT. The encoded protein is CASSQWNTEAFF.